This TCR beta chain is drawn from a study of glioma-infiltrating T cells. Turning to the study itself: Dexamethasone exposure before glioma surgery was limited to six or fewer days.

Amplification of TCR alpha and beta CDR3 regions from RNA used iRepertoire nested multiplex PCR. Tissue mRNA or PBMC total RNA, roughly 85-450 ng, went into one-step reverse transcription and amplification. TCRdb used MiXCR to reprocess the multiplex PCR reads, holding one entry per CDR3 protein. The sample lists 400,000 or so distinct CDR3 sequences; roughly 41% were seen once. Notes on the study in general: Non-neoplastic patients had below-expected tissue-blood divergence, while all gliomas exceeded expectation.

Comments on this clonotype: Its antigen is not known.

The TCR comes from a human donor with low-grade glioma or glioblastoma, undergoing nonglioma brain surgery, or in good health (not recorded which). Sequencing was done on a sample of glioma tissue, nonneoplastic brain tissue, or PBMCs (not recorded which).

CDR3 loop: CGPGQGPYNEQFF. The CDR3 DNA is TGCGGGCCTGGACAGGGCCCCTACAATGAGCAGTTCTTC. The rearrangement uses TRBV20-1 and TRBJ2-1, with 8 bases matching TRBD1. The CDR3 consists of 13 residues. The germline V gene has CDR1 DFQATT and CDR2 SNEGSKA (reference sequence).